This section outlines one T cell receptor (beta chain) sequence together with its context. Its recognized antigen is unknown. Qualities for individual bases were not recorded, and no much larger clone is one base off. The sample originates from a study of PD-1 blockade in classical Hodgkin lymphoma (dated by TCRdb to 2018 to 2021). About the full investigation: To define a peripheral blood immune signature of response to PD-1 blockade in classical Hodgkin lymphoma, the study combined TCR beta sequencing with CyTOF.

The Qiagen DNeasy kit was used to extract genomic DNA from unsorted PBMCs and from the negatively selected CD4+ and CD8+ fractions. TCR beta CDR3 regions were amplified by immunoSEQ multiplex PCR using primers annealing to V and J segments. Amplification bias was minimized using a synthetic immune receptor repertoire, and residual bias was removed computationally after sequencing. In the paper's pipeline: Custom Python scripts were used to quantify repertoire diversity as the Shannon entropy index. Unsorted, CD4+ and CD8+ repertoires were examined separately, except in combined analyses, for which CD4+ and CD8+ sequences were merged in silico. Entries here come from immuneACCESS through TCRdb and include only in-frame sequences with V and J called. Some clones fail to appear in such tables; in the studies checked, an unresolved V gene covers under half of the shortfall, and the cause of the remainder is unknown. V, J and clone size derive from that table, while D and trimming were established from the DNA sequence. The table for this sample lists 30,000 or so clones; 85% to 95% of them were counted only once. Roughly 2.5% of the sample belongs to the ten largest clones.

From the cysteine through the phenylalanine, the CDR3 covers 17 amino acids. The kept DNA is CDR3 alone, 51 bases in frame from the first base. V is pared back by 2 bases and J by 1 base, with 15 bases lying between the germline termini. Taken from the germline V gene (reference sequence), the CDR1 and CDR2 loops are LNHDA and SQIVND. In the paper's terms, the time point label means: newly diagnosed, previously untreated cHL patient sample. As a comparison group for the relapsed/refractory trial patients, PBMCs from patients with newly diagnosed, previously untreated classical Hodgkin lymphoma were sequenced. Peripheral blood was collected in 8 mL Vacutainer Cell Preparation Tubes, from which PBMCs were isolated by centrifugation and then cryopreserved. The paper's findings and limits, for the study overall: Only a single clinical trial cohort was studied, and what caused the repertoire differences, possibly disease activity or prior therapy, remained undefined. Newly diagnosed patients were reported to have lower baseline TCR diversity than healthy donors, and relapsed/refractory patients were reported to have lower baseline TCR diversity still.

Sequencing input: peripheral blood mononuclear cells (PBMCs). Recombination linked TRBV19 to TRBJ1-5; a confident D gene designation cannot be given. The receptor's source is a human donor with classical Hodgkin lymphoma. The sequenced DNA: TGTGCCAGTAGTATAAGTCCCTCACGGGTGAGCAATCAGCCCCAGCATTTT. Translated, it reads CASSISPSRVSNQPQHF.